This TCR beta chain is drawn from a study of cytotoxic CD8 clonotypes in ibrutinib-treated CLL. Study overall: There were some 10 relapsed/refractory patients and about 14 treatment-naive patients, and 17 were IGHV unmutated. The study, taken as a whole, reports: Under treatment, the uncommon public clonotypes either contracted or remained stable. An increase in clonality occurred at ibrutinib response, followed by a return toward baseline at progression.

Using immunoSEQ multiplex PCR, the repertoire was profiled, and TCRdb retains in-frame clones only, with some absent. In the table there are around 130,000 clones, 84% of which are singletons. This clone came up a few times. Its antigen is unidentified. The authors obtained roughly 2.2 micrograms of genomic DNA from cryopreserved PBMCs for TCR beta libraries. The CDR3 runs 14 residues. Germline V gives CDR1 SNHLY, CDR2 FYNNEI. V was clipped by 8 bases and J by 10 bases, with 18 bases between them. The sequences come from PBMCs, collected after 24 months of ibrutinib treatment. The sequence was collected from a human donor with chronic lymphocytic leukemia. The genes are TRBV2 and TRBJ1-6, with D unclear. CDR3 nucleotide sequence: TGTGCCAGCCACTGGGAAGGGAACAAGTCACCCCTCCACTTT. Its protein product is CASHWEGNKSPLHF. Filled out from reference TRBV2 and TRBJ1-6, the complete variable domain reads EPEVTQTPSHQVTQMGQEVILRCVPISNHLYFYWYRQILGQKVEFLVSFYNNEISEKSEIFDDQFSVERPDGSNFTLKIRSTKLEDSAMYFCASHWEGNKSPLHFGNGTRLTVT.